These 20 T cell receptor beta chains were sequenced from one sample in a study of post-analysis software for immune sequencing data. No antigen has been assigned to these receptors. Unique molecular identifiers were present in the TCR beta cDNA libraries. Each CDR3 protein is one row after TCRdb ran MiXCR on the PCR reads. The sample has about 180,000 distinct CDR3 sequences, approximately 31% seen once. Regarding the study as a whole: Roughly 5 TRBV segments occurring more often in patients than controls included TRBV5-6, TRBV5-1 and TRBV20-1.

The specimen was blood. Receptors originate from a girl under 18 with multiple sclerosis.

This clonotype has a single count. Given a much more abundant clone one base away, this may be a read error. This chain connects TRBV24-1 to TRBJ2-3; TRBD1 matches at 8 bases. Per the germline V gene, CDR1 is KGHDR and CDR2 is SFDVKD. The CDR3 loop spans 15 amino acids. CDR3 nucleotides: TGTGCCACCAGTAAAGGACAGGGTAACACAGATATGCAGTATTTT. Its translation is CATSKGQGNTDMQYF.

This sequence joins TRBV6-6 and TRBJ1-5, with 7 bases fitting TRBD1. Germline values: CDR1 MNHNY, CDR2 SVGAGI (reference sequence). V trimming: 5 bases; J trimming: 4 bases; junction bases outside the gene matches: 8. The CDR3 consists of 15 residues. This CDR3 is CASSRDGQANQPQHF. DNA of the CDR3: TGTGCCAGCAGTCGAGACGGACAGGCGAATCAGCCCCAGCATTTT.

The gene calls are TRBV6-2 or TRBV6-3 and TRBJ2-4; D is unresolved. The J call may be mistaken, given a closer DNA end match to TRBJ2-7. The germline CDR1 and CDR2 sequences are MNHEY and SVGEGT. This CDR3 is built from 13 residues. The CDR3 DNA reads TGTGCCAGCGGTCGCCCGGAGATTTACGAGCAGTACTTC. Translation gives CASGRPEIYEQYF.

As for this clonotype: A read error may be the cause here, since a much bigger clone is one base away. The rearrangement links TRBV29-1 to TRBJ2-7, with D uncertain. Germline V CDR1 and CDR2: SQVTM, ANQGSEA. The V end was cut by 4 bases, the J end by 4 bases, with 20 bases between. The CDR3 consists of 15 residues. The CDR3 coding sequence is TGCAGCGTTGTCCGGTTAGAACCCCCTTGGTACGAGCAGTACTTC. Protein sequence: CSVVRLEPPWYEQYF.

This clonotype was recorded a few times. V usage is TRBV12-3 or TRBV12-4 and J usage is TRBJ2-2; no clear D. V shed 8 bases and J shed 1 base, with 11 bases lying between them. The CDR3 consists of 14 residues. The CDR3 nucleotides are TGTGCCAGCCCCCCCCCAGGGAACACCGGGGAGCTGTTTTTT. Its protein is CASPPPGNTGELFF.

The table lists this clonotype with many counts. J is TRBJ2-7 and V is TRBV29-1; D is perhaps TRBD1 or TRBD2 (5 bases each). V dropped 6 bases and J dropped 3 bases, with 15 bases sitting between them. The CDR3 runs 13 residues. Germline values: CDR1 SQVTM, CDR2 ANQGSEA. The CDR3 loop reads CSVGPRGNYEQYF. The CDR3 DNA is TGCAGCGTGGGCCCGAGGGGAAACTACGAGCAGTACTTC.

The V call is TRBV5-1, the J call TRBJ2-2; D may be TRBD1 (6 bases). CDR3 length: 14 residues. Trimming removed 0 bases from V and 6 bases from J, with 9 bases in between. Germline assignment: CDR1 SGHRS and CDR2 YFSETQ. CDR3 amino acids: CASSLGQVPGELFF. CDR3 coding DNA: TGCGCCAGCAGCTTGGGACAGGTCCCCGGGGAGCTGTTTTTT.

The chain combines TRBV20-1 with TRBJ2-7; 14 bases agree with TRBD2. TRBJ2-5 matches the DNA end more closely, so the J call is doubtful. From germline, CDR1 is DFQATT and CDR2 SNEGSKA (reference sequence). The CDR3 spans 18 residues. CDR3 in amino acids: CSARDQGLAGVGGETQYF. In DNA form, the CDR3 reads TGCAGTGCTAGAGATCAGGGACTAGCGGGAGTTGGAGGAGAGACCCAGTACTTC.

Remarks on this clonotype: This may arise from a read error, as a much more abundant clone is one base away. This chain links TRBV7-2 with TRBJ2-3, with a possible D match to TRBD2 (6 bases). CDR1 is SGHTA and CDR2 is FQGNSA in the germline V gene. The CDR3 sequence is 16 residues long. CDR3 DNA: TGTGCCAGCAGCTTGAAACAGGATACTAGCACAGATACGCGGTATTTT. Translating gives CASSLKQDTSTDTRYF.

There are a few counts of this clonotype. The chain links TRBV10-3 to TRBJ2-1, with 11 bases that match TRBD2. The germline gives CDR1 ENHRY, CDR2 SYGVKD. V lost 9 bases and J lost 7; bases outside the gene matches: 8. The CDR3 covers 14 residues. The CDR3 spells CAITTSGSWNEQFF. CDR3 DNA sequence: TGTGCCATAACTACTAGCGGGAGTTGGAATGAGCAGTTCTTC.

A remark on this clonotype: This clone may be a read error of a much larger clone one base away. The CDR3 is CAGSPPQGASYEQYF. The CDR3, as DNA: TGCGCCGGCAGCCCACCGCAGGGGGCCTCCTACGAGCAGTACTTC. The chain employs TRBV4-1 and TRBJ2-7; 8 nucleotides agree with TRBD1. Germline V lookup: CDR1 MGHRA, CDR2 YSYEKL. The CDR3 covers 15 residues.

The sample holds a few counts of this clonotype. The CDR3 spells CASSLRETALAEYGGYTF. The CDR3 DNA reads TGTGCCAGCAGCTTAAGGGAAACCGCGTTGGCGGAATACGGCGGCTACACCTTC. The chain couples TRBV7-8 to TRBJ1-2; D gene uncertain. In germline, CDR1 is SGHVS, CDR2 FQNEAQ. CDR3 length: 18 residues. V lost 2 bases and J 8 bases, leaving 27 bases between the germline ends.

This clonotype was seen only a few times. This may be a read error, as it is one base from a much larger clone. The chain recombines TRBV5-1 with TRBJ2-7; no reliable D call. CDR1 and CDR2 from the germline V gene are SGHRS and YFSETQ. The CDR3 is made up of 13 amino acids. The DNA for the CDR3 is TGCGCCAGCAGCTTGGCGGCAGGCTACGGGCAGTACTTC. The encoded protein is CASSLAAGYGQYF.

The CDR3 sequence: CASSASSSYNEQYF. The CDR3 DNA sequence: TGTGCCAGCAGCGCCAGCAGCTCCTACAATGAGCAGTACTTC. The J gene is TRBJ2-5, the V gene TRBV7-2; no definite D call. Germline-derived CDR1 and CDR2 are SGHTA and FQGNSA. V was clipped by 5 bases and J by 11 bases, with 21 bases between them. The CDR3 has 14 amino acids.

The chain has TRBV7-9 and TRBJ2-1; D is unresolved. The CDR3 contains 11 residues. Trimming shortened V by 1 base and J by 9 bases, and 4 bases separated the two germline ends. Germline assignment: CDR1 SEHNR and CDR2 FQNEAQ (reference sequence). For the CDR3, the DNA is TGTGCCAGCAGCTTAGGCTTTGAGCAGTTCTTC. It is translated as CASSLGFEQFF.

The chain recombines TRBV10-3 with TRBJ1-1; D remains unclear. V was shortened by 0 bases and J by 1 base, with 6 bases between the two germline ends. The CDR3 runs to 14 residues. Germline CDR1 and CDR2: ENHRY and SYGVKD. Here the CDR3 DNA reads TGTGCCATCAGTGAGTCGGCTGAGAACACTGAAGCTTTCTTT. It encodes CAISESAENTEAFF.

This clonotype was observed a few times. The V gene is TRBV18, the J gene TRBJ2-3; 12 bases fit TRBD2. The CDR3 has 17 residues. J was trimmed by 5 bases and V by 1 base; bases with no gene match: 7. Germline V gene data show CDR1 as KGHSH and CDR2 as LQKENI. CDR3: CASSPQASGRAEDTQYF. CDR3 coding DNA: TGTGCCAGCTCACCACAGGCTAGCGGGAGGGCCGAAGATACGCAGTATTTT.

The chain employs TRBV6-1 and TRBJ1-1, with a weak D call TRBD1 (5 bases). CDR1 is MNHNS, CDR2 SASEGT, per germline. Trimming took off 6 bases at V and 6 bases at J, with 11 bases between the two ends. The CDR3 has 12 amino acids. The CDR3 sequence: CASRMDIPEAFF. The CDR3 nucleotides are TGTGCCAGCAGAATGGACATTCCTGAAGCTTTCTTT.

The V call is TRBV5-4, the J call TRBJ2-1; possible D gene TRBD2, 5 bases. The CDR3 spans 13 residues. V was shortened by 4 bases and J by 3 bases, with 8 bases between the two germline ends. The V gene's germline CDR1 is SGHNT and CDR2 YYREEE (reference sequence). The CDR3 DNA reads as TGTGCCAGCAGCCCCACTAGCTACAATGAGCAGTTCTTC. It translates to CASSPTSYNEQFF.

V gene TRBV30 combines with J gene TRBJ2-3, with a possible D match to TRBD1 (6 bases). The ends were cut back, 2 bases at V and 5 bases at J, with 14 bases in the middle. There are 14 residues in the CDR3. Germline V lookup: CDR1 GTSNPN, CDR2 SVGIG (reference sequence). CDR3 DNA: TGTGCCTGGAGTTTGCTGCAAGGGGGAGATACGCAGTATTTT. It translates to CAWSLLQGGDTQYF.